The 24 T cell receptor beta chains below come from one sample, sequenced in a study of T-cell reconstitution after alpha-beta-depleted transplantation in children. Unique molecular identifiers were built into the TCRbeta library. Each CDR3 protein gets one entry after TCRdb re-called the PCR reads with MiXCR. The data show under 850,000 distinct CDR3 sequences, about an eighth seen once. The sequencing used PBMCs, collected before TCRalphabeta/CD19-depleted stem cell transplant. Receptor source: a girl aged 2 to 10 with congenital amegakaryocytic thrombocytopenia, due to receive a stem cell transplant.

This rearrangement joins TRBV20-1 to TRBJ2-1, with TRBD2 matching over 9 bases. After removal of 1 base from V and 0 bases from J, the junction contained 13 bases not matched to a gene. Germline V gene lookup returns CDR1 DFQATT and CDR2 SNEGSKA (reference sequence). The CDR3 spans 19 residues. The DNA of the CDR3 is TGCAGTGCTAGAGCTAGACTAGCGGAGTTCCCAAGCTCCTACAATGAGCAGTTCTTC. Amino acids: CSARARLAEFPSSYNEQFF.

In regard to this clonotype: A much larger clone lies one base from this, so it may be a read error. The CDR3 DNA is TGTGCCAGCAGTTTGACAGGGGGCTTGACTGAAGCTTTCTTT. Its translation: CASSLTGGLTEAFF. V and J are TRBV28 and TRBJ1-1, with TRBD1 matching over 10 bases. Per germline, CDR1 MDHEN and CDR2 SYDVKM. This CDR3 region has 14 residues. The J segment lost 5 bases and the V segment lost 3 bases, leaving 3 bases of the junction unmatched.

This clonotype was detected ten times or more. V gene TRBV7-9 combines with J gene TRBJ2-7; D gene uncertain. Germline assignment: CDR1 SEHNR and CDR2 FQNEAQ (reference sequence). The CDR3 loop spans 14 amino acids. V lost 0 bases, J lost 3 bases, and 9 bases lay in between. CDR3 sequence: CASSLAPGDYEQYF. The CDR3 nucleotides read TGTGCCAGCAGCTTAGCGCCAGGAGACTACGAGCAGTACTTC. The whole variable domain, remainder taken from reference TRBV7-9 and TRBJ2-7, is DTGVSQNPRHKITKRGQNVTFRCDPISEHNRLYWYRQTLGQGPEFLTYFQNEAQLEKSRLLSDRFSAERPKGSFSTLEIQRTEQGDSAMYLCASSLAPGDYEQYFGPGTRLTVT.

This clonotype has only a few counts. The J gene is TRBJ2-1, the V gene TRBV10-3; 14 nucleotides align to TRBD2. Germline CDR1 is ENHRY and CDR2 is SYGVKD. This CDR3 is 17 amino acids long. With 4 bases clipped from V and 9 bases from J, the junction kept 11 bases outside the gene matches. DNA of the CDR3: TGTGCCATCAGTGTTAAATCTGGGACTAGCGGGAGTGGTGAGCAGTTCTTC. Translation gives CAISVKSGTSGSGEQFF.

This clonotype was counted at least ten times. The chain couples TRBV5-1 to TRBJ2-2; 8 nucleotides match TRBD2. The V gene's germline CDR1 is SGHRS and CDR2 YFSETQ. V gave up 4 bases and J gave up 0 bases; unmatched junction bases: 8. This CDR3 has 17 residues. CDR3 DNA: TGCGCCAGCAGCCAACCTCGACTAGCGTCGAACACCGGGGAGCTGTTTTTT. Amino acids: CASSQPRLASNTGELFF.

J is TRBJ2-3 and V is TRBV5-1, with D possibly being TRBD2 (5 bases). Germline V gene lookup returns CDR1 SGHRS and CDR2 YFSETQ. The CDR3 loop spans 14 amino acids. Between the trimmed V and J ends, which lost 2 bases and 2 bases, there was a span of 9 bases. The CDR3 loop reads CASSLRGDTDTQYF. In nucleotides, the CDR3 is TGCGCCAGCAGCTTACGGGGAGACACAGATACGCAGTATTTT.

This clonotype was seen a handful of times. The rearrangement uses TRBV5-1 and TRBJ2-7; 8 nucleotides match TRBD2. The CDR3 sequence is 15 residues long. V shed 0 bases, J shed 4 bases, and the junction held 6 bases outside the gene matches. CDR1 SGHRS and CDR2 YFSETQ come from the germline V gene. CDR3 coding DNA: TGCGCCAGCAGCTTGGCGGGGAGCGGGAGTTACGAGCAGTACTTC. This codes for CASSLAGSGSYEQYF.

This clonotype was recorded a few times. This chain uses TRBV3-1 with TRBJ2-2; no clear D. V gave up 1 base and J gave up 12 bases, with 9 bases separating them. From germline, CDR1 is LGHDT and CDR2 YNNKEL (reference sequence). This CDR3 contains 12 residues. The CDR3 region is CASSQASIKLFF. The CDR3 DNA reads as TGTGCCAGCAGCCAAGCGAGTATAAAGCTGTTTTTT. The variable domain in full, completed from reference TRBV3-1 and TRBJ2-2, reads DTAVSQTPKYLVTQMGNDKSIKCEQNLGHDTMYWYKQDSKKFLKIMFSYNNKELIINETVPNRFSPKSPDKAHLNLHINSLELGDSAVYFCASSQASIKLFFGEGSRLTVL.

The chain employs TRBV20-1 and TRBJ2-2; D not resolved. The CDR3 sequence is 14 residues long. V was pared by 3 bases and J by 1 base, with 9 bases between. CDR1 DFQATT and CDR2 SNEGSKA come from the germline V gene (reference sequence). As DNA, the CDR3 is TGCAGTGCTAGTGGGCACCAGAACACCGGGGAGCTGTTTTTT. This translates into CSASGHQNTGELFF.

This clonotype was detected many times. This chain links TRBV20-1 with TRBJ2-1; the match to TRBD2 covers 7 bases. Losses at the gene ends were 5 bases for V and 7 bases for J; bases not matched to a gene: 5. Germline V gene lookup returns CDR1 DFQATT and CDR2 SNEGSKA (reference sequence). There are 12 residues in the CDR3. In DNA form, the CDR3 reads TGCAGTGCTTCCCCAGCGGGGAATGAGCAGTTCTTC. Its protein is CSASPAGNEQFF.

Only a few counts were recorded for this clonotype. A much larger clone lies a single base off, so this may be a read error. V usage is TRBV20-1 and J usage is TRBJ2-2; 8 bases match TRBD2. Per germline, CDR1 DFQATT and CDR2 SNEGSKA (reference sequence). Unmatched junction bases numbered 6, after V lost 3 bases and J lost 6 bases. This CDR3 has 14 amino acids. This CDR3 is CSASSGRDAGELFF. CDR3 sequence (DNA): TGCAGTGCTAGCAGCGGGAGAGACGCCGGGGAGCTGTTTTTT.

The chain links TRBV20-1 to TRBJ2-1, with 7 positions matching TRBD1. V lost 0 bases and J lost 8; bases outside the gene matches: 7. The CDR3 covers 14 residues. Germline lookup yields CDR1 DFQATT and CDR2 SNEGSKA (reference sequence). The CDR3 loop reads CSARDYRDSDEQFF. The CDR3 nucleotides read TGCAGTGCTAGAGACTACAGGGACAGCGATGAGCAGTTCTTC.

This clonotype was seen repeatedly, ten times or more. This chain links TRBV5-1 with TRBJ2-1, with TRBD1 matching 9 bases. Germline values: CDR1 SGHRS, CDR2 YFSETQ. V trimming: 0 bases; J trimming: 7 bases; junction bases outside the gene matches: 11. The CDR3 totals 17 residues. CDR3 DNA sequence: TGCGCCAGCAGCTTGGCCGGGACAGGGCGAGGGAGGAATGAGCAGTTCTTC. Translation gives CASSLAGTGRGRNEQFF. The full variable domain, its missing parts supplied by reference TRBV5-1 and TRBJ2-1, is KAGVTQTPRYLIKTRGQQVTLSCSPISGHRSVSWYQQTPGQGLQFLFEYFSETQRNKGNFPGRFSGRQFSNSRSEMNVSTLELGDSALYLCASSLAGTGRGRNEQFFGPGTRLTVL.

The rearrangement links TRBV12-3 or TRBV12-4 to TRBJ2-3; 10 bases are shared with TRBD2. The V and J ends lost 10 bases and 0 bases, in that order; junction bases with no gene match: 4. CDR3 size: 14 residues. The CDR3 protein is CATRTSGSTDTQYF. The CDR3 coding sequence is TGTGCCACCAGGACTAGCGGTAGCACAGATACGCAGTATTTT.

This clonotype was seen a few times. CDR3 loop: CSASRAGQENQETQYF. CDR3 nucleotides: TGCAGTGCAAGTAGGGCGGGACAGGAGAACCAAGAGACCCAGTACTTC. This chain joins TRBV20-1 and TRBJ2-5; TRBD1 agrees at 8 bases. Germline V gives CDR1 DFQATT, CDR2 SNEGSKA (reference sequence). V gave up 6 bases and J gave up 0 bases; unmatched junction bases: 12. The CDR3 contains 16 residues.

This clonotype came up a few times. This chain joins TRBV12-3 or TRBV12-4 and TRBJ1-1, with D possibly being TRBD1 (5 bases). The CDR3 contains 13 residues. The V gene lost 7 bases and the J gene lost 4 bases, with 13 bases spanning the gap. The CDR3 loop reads CASTVRATTEAFF. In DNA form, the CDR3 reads TGTGCCAGCACGGTCAGGGCCACCACTGAAGCTTTCTTT.

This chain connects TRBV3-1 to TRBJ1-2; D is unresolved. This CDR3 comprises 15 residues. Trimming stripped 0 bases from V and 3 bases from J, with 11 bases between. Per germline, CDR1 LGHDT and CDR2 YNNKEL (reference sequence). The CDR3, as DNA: TGTGCCAGCAGCCAAGAAGGATCGGGATACTATGGCTACACCTTC. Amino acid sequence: CASSQEGSGYYGYTF.

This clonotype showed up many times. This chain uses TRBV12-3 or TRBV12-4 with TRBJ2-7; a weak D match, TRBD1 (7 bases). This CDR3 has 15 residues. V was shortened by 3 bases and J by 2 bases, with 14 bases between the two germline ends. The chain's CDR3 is CASSFQGGIPYEQYF. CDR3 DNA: TGTGCCAGCAGTTTTCAGGGGGGAATTCCCTACGAGCAGTACTTC.

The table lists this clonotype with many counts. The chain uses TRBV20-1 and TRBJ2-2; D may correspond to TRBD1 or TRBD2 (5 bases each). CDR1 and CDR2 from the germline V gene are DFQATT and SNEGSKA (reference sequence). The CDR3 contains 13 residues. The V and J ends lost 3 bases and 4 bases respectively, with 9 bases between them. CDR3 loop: CSARRDLTGELFF. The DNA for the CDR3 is TGCAGTGCTAGGAGGGACCTCACCGGGGAGCTGTTTTTT.

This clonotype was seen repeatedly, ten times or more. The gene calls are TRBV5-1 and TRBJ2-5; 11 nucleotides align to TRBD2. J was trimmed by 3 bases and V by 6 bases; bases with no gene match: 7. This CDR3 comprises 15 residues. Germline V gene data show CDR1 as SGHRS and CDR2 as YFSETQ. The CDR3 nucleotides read TGCGCCAGCACCTGGACTAGCGGGCTTAAAGAGACCCAGTACTTC. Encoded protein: CASTWTSGLKETQYF.

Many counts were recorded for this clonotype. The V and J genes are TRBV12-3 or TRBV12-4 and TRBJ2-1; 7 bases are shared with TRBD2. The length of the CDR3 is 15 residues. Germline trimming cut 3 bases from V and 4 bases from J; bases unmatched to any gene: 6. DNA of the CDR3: TGTGCCAGCAGTTTGGAACTAGCGTATTACAATGAGCAGTTCTTC. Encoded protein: CASSLELAYYNEQFF.

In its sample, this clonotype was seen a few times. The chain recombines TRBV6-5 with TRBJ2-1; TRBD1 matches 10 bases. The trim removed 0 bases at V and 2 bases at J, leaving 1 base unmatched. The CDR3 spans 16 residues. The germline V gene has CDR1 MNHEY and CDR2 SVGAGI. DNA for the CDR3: TGTGCCAGCAGTTACTCAGGGACAGGGGCCTACAATGAGCAGTTCTTC. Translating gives CASSYSGTGAYNEQFF.

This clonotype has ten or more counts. The CDR3 loop is CSARPLAGDYNEQFF. CDR3 bases: TGCAGTGCCAGGCCCCTAGCGGGAGACTACAATGAGCAGTTCTTC. This chain joins TRBV20-1 and TRBJ2-1, with TRBD2 identical over 10 bases. This CDR3 is built from 15 residues. With 6 bases clipped from V and 3 bases from J, the junction kept 8 bases outside the gene matches. Germline CDR1 DFQATT, CDR2 SNEGSKA (reference sequence).

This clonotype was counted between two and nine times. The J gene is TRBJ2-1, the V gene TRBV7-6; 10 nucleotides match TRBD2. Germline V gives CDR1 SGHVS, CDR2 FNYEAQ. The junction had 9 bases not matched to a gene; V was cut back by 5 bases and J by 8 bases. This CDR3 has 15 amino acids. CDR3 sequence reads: CASSPLASGSDEQFF. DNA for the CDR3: TGTGCCAGCAGCCCCCTGGCTAGCGGGAGCGATGAGCAGTTCTTC.